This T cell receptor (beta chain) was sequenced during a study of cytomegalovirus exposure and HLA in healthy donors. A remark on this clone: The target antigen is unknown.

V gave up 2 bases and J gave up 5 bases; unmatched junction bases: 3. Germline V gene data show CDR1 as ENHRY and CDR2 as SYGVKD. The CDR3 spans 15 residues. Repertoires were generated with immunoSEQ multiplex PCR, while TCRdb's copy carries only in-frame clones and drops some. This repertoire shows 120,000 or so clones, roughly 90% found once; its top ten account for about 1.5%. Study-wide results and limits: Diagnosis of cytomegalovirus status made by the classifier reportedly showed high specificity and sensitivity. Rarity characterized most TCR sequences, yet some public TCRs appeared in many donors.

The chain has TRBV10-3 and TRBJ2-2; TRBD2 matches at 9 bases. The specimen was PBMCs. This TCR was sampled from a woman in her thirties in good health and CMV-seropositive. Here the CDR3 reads CAISEPAGGTGELFF. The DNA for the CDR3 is TGTGCCATCAGTGAGCCAGCGGGAGGAACCGGGGAGCTGTTTTTT.